This is a list of T cell receptor beta chains from one sample in a study of tumor-infiltrating lymphocytes in primary liver carcinoma. TCRdb recomputed calls from the multiplex PCR reads with MiXCR, one row per CDR3 protein. This sample has fewer than 50,000 distinct CDR3 sequences, with approximately 82% found just once. Sequencing was done on a sample of tumor-adjacent normal liver tissue. The receptors shown here come from a woman aged 25 to 39 with primary liver carcinoma and hepatitis B virus infection. Each CDR3 is given with its conserved first and last residue. D genes are given only for firm matches. Size tells how often a clone was seen (once, few, many) or the class of an expanded clone, and some rows leave it out.

j_gene: TRBJ2-3
d_gene: NA
abundance: few
v_gene: TRBV12-3/TRBV12-4
CDR3nt: TGTGCCAGCAGTCCCCTCCTAGGACCACAAAGCACAGATACGCAGTATTTT
CDR3aa: CASSPLLGPQSTDTQYF

j_gene: TRBJ2-1
d_gene: TRBD2
abundance: many
v_gene: TRBV13
CDR3nt: TGTGCCAGCAGCTTAGCGACGGGCGGGAGGCTCCACAATGAGCAGTTCTTC
CDR3aa: CASSLATGGRLHNEQFF

j_gene: TRBJ1-5
d_gene: TRBD1
abundance: NA
v_gene: TRBV4-1
CDR3nt: TGCGCCAGCAGCCAAGGTGACAGGGTGAGGGAGCCCCAGCATTTT
CDR3aa: CASSQGDRVREPQHF

j_gene: TRBJ2-7
d_gene: TRBD2
abundance: NA
v_gene: TRBV5-5
CDR3nt: TGTGCCAGCAGGAATTCTCTAGCGGGAGACTCCTACGAGCAGTACTTC
CDR3aa: CASRNSLAGDSYEQYF

j_gene: TRBJ2-7
d_gene: NA
abundance: few
v_gene: TRBV4-2
CDR3nt: TGTGCCAGCAGCCAACTTAGTCACTACGAGCAGTACTTC
CDR3aa: CASSQLSHYEQYF

j_gene: TRBJ1-5
d_gene: TRBD1
abundance: once
v_gene: TRBV2
CDR3nt: TGTGCCAGCAGGACAGGGAATCAGCTCCAGCATTTT
CDR3aa: CASRTGNQLQHF

j_gene: TRBJ1-5
d_gene: NA
abundance: few
v_gene: TRBV6-6
CDR3nt: TGTGCCAGCAGTTACAGGCAGGGAATCAATCAGCCCCAGCATTTT
CDR3aa: CASSYRQGINQPQHF

j_gene: TRBJ2-3
d_gene: NA
abundance: NA
v_gene: TRBV7-8
CDR3nt: TGTGCCAGCATCTTGCGCCCTTACAGGAGAGATACGCAGTATTTT
CDR3aa: CASILRPYRRDTQYF

j_gene: TRBJ1-3
d_gene: TRBD1
abundance: NA
v_gene: TRBV11-2
CDR3nt: TGTACCAGCTGCCCGGGGACAGTCCTCTATTTT
CDR3aa: CTSCPGTVLYF

j_gene: TRBJ2-7
d_gene: TRBD1
abundance: many
v_gene: TRBV7-9
CDR3nt: TGTGCCAGCAGCGATGGACAGGGCTACGAGCAGTACTTC
CDR3aa: CASSDGQGYEQYF

j_gene: TRBJ2-3
d_gene: TRBD2
abundance: NA
v_gene: TRBV11-2
CDR3nt: TGTGCCAGCAGGAGAAGCGGGAGTGTCGCAGATACGCAGTATTTT
CDR3aa: CASRRSGSVADTQYF

j_gene: TRBJ2-5
d_gene: NA
abundance: once
v_gene: TRBV29-1
CDR3nt: TGCAGCGTTAGTACCGGAAGGGGAGTGAGGGAGACCCAGTACTTC
CDR3aa: CSVSTGRGVRETQYF

j_gene: TRBJ1-6
d_gene: NA
abundance: NA
v_gene: TRBV11-1
CDR3nt: TGTGCCATCAGCCGGACACTGGTTTCTCCCCTCCACTTT
CDR3aa: CAISRTLVSPLHF

j_gene: TRBJ2-6
d_gene: NA
abundance: NA
v_gene: TRBV7-8
CDR3nt: TGTGCATGCAGCCCCGCGAAGACAGCAGATTCTGGGGCCAACGTCCTGACTTTC
CDR3aa: CACSPAKTADSGANVLTF

j_gene: TRBJ1-6
d_gene: NA
abundance: NA
v_gene: TRBV5-6
CDR3nt: TGTGCCAGCAGCACAAGGACTCCAGTGAATTCACCTCTCCACTTT
CDR3aa: CASSTRTPVNSPLHF

j_gene: TRBJ2-7
d_gene: NA
abundance: NA
v_gene: TRBV6-2/TRBV6-3
CDR3nt: TGTGCTAGCAGCTTTCTAGCGAGAGGGACAAGCTATGAGCAGTACTTC
CDR3aa: CASSFLARGTSYEQYF

j_gene: TRBJ2-1
d_gene: TRBD2
abundance: NA
v_gene: TRBV6-5
CDR3nt: TGTGCCAGCAGTTACTCGGGCGACGGGACTAGCGCAGTTTACAACGAGCAGGTCTTC
CDR3aa: CASSYSGDGTSAVYNEQVF

j_gene: TRBJ2-1
d_gene: NA
abundance: NA
v_gene: TRBV5-6
CDR3nt: TGTGCCAGCGGCCGGCTACGGGGACCCCTAAATGAGCAATTCTTC
CDR3aa: CASGRLRGPLNEQFF

j_gene: TRBJ2-5
d_gene: NA
abundance: NA
v_gene: TRBV13
CDR3nt: TGTGCCAGCAGCCTAAGGGGCTTGGTAATTAGGGAGACCCAGTACTTC
CDR3aa: CASSLRGLVIRETQYF

j_gene: TRBJ1-1
d_gene: NA
abundance: NA
v_gene: TRBV5-4
CDR3nt: TGTGCCAGCAACTTAGCGGACGGGGTGAACACTGAAGCTTTCTTT
CDR3aa: CASNLADGVNTEAFF

j_gene: TRBJ2-1
d_gene: TRBD2
abundance: NA
v_gene: TRBV20-1
CDR3nt: TGCAGTGCCCAACGACTAGCGGGGTACAATGAGCAGTTCTTC
CDR3aa: CSAQRLAGYNEQFF

j_gene: TRBJ1-2
d_gene: NA
abundance: NA
v_gene: TRBV10-3
CDR3nt: TGTGCCATCTGTGAGCCATCGAGGGGGGGCCCGATCGGTAACTATGGCTACACCTTC
CDR3aa: CAICEPSRGGPIGNYGYTF

j_gene: TRBJ2-7
d_gene: NA
abundance: many
v_gene: TRBV29-1
CDR3nt: TGCAGCGTTGGTACCTCCCCAGAGGGGCGCGAGCAGTACTTC
CDR3aa: CSVGTSPEGREQYF

j_gene: TRBJ2-3
d_gene: NA
abundance: NA
v_gene: TRBV6-6
CDR3nt: TGTGCCAGTAGTTACTCTTTTGGCGGCGGGTCCACAGATACGCAGTATTTT
CDR3aa: CASSYSFGGGSTDTQYF

j_gene: TRBJ2-7
d_gene: NA
abundance: NA
v_gene: TRBV6-1
CDR3nt: TGTTGCAGCAGTGATTCACATTCTGGATCCGAGCAGTACTTC
CDR3aa: CCSSDSHSGSEQYF

j_gene: TRBJ2-1
d_gene: NA
abundance: NA
v_gene: TRBV29-1
CDR3nt: TGCAGTGCCGCCGGGCTAGCGCGCTGCAATGAGCAGTTCTTC
CDR3aa: CSAAGLARCNEQFF

j_gene: TRBJ2-7
d_gene: NA
abundance: many
v_gene: TRBV6-6
CDR3nt: TGTGCCAGCAGTTACCCCCGGGACGGGCCCTCCTACGAGCAGTACTTC
CDR3aa: CASSYPRDGPSYEQYF

j_gene: TRBJ2-2
d_gene: TRBD2
abundance: few
v_gene: TRBV29-1
CDR3nt: TGCAGCGTTGACGAGGGGACTAGCGGAGAGGATGGCACCGGGGAGCCGTTTTTT
CDR3aa: CSVDEGTSGEDGTGEPFF

j_gene: TRBJ1-2
d_gene: NA
abundance: NA
v_gene: TRBV7-2
CDR3nt: TGTGCCAGCAGCTTAGCGGTGGGGAGTTCCTATGGCTACACCTTC
CDR3aa: CASSLAVGSSYGYTF

j_gene: TRBJ2-6
d_gene: TRBD2
abundance: NA
v_gene: TRBV29-1
CDR3nt: TGTAGCGTTGCCGGGGGGTCCGGGGCCAACCTCCTGACTTTC
CDR3aa: CSVAGGSGANLLTF

j_gene: TRBJ2-2
d_gene: NA
abundance: NA
v_gene: TRBV6-1
CDR3nt: TGTGCCAGCAGCCCGGATACCGACACCTGGGAGCTGTTTTTT
CDR3aa: CASSPDTDTWELFF

j_gene: TRBJ1-1
d_gene: NA
abundance: NA
v_gene: TRBV6-5
CDR3nt: TGTACCAGCAGTTACGTCAGGGGAACTGAAGCTTTCTTT
CDR3aa: CTSSYVRGTEAFF

j_gene: TRBJ2-3
d_gene: NA
abundance: NA
v_gene: TRBV4-3
CDR3nt: TGCGCCAGCAGCCCGTCAGTCTGGCTGGGTGATCACGATGATACGCAGTATTTT
CDR3aa: CASSPSVWLGDHDDTQYF

j_gene: TRBJ1-5
d_gene: NA
abundance: NA
v_gene: TRBV29-1
CDR3nt: TGCAGCGCGGGGGGGGGCCCAGACGGCCTCCAGCATTTT
CDR3aa: CSAGGGPDGLQHF

j_gene: TRBJ2-1
d_gene: TRBD2
abundance: once
v_gene: TRBV11-2
CDR3nt: TGTGTCAGCAGCACAGGGACTAGCGGCATCAATGAGCAGTTCTTC
CDR3aa: CVSSTGTSGINEQFF

j_gene: TRBJ2-7
d_gene: NA
abundance: NA
v_gene: TRBV5-6
CDR3nt: TGTGCCAGCAACCTGAGGGGTAACGAGCAATACTTC
CDR3aa: CASNLRGNEQYF

j_gene: TRBJ2-2
d_gene: NA
abundance: few
v_gene: TRBV7-9
CDR3nt: TGTACCAGCAGCCCTGTCGACTCCGGGGAGCTGTTTTTC
CDR3aa: CTSSPVDSGELFF

j_gene: TRBJ2-1
d_gene: NA
abundance: NA
v_gene: TRBV11-2
CDR3nt: TGTGCCGGCAACATGGAAAGTAATGAGCAGTTCTTC
CDR3aa: CAGNMESNEQFF

j_gene: TRBJ2-7
d_gene: TRBD2
abundance: NA
v_gene: TRBV4-2
CDR3nt: TGCGCCAGCAGCCAAGAGACTAGCTGCCTTTACGAGCAGTACTTC
CDR3aa: CASSQETSCLYEQYF

j_gene: TRBJ2-7
d_gene: TRBD2
abundance: few
v_gene: TRBV6-1
CDR3nt: TGTGTCATCGATCGACTAGCGGGAACTCCTTCCTACGAGCAGTACTTC
CDR3aa: CVIDRLAGTPSYEQYF

j_gene: TRBJ2-7
d_gene: TRBD1
abundance: NA
v_gene: TRBV11-2
CDR3nt: TGTGCCAGCAGCCCCTACACCGGGACAGGAGCCTTCTACGAGCAGTACTTT
CDR3aa: CASSPYTGTGAFYEQYF

j_gene: TRBJ2-7
d_gene: NA
abundance: NA
v_gene: TRBV6-5
CDR3nt: TGTGCCAGCAGTTACAAGGACAGCAGCTCCTATGAGCAATGCTTC
CDR3aa: CASSYKDSSSYEQCF

j_gene: TRBJ2-7
d_gene: NA
abundance: few
v_gene: TRBV11-2
CDR3nt: TGTTTCAGCGGCCCAGCATACGAGCAGTACTTC
CDR3aa: CFSGPAYEQYF

j_gene: TRBJ1-2
d_gene: TRBD1
abundance: NA
v_gene: TRBV11-2
CDR3nt: TGTGCCAGCACTCAGGGGGTTGGGGGTGGAGGGTACACCTTC
CDR3aa: CASTQGVGGGGYTF

j_gene: TRBJ2-1
d_gene: TRBD2
abundance: many
v_gene: TRBV5-6
CDR3nt: TGTGCCAGCAGCTTGCCTATCACAGCGGGAAACAATGAGCAGTTCTTC
CDR3aa: CASSLPITAGNNEQFF

j_gene: TRBJ1-6
d_gene: NA
abundance: large
v_gene: TRBV6-5
CDR3nt: TGTGCCAGCAGTAAACAGTCTGCCATATATAATTCACCCCTCCACTTT
CDR3aa: CASSKQSAIYNSPLHF

j_gene: TRBJ2-1
d_gene: NA
abundance: once
v_gene: TRBV7-8
CDR3nt: TGTGGCAGCAGCTCCTCGGGGTACAATGAGCATTTCTTC
CDR3aa: CGSSSSGYNEHFF

j_gene: TRBJ2-3
d_gene: TRBD1
abundance: few
v_gene: TRBV9
CDR3nt: TGTGCCAGCAGCGTAGCTATGGGACAGTTGACAGATACGCAGTATTTT
CDR3aa: CASSVAMGQLTDTQYF

j_gene: TRBJ1-1
d_gene: NA
abundance: NA
v_gene: TRBV10-3
CDR3nt: TGTCCCATCACTCCGGTAGGAAACACTGAAGCTTTCTTT
CDR3aa: CPITPVGNTEAFF

j_gene: TRBJ2-5
d_gene: TRBD1
abundance: NA
v_gene: TRBV29-1
CDR3nt: TGCAGCGCGACAGGGAATATGGGTTCTGCGGTGGAGACCCGGTACTTC
CDR3aa: CSATGNMGSAVETRYF